The 11 T cell receptor beta chains listed next were all sequenced from one sample in a study of blood T cell repertoires in COVID-19. Here immunoSEQ multiplex PCR was the method, and the copy in TCRdb shows in-frame clones only, minus some. This sample has around 300,000 clones, with more than 80% found just once. The specimen sequenced was peripheral blood. These TCRs come from a woman aged 45-65 years with COVID-19, enrolled during active disease.

The chain recombines TRBV11-3 with TRBJ1-1; TRBD1 might be the D (6 bases). Germline CDR1 SGHNT, CDR2 YENEEA. V was clipped by 0 bases and J by 4 bases, with 9 bases between them. CDR3 length equals 14 residues. CDR3 nucleotides: TGTGCCAGCAGCTTAGATTCCAGGGGCACTGAAGCTTTCTTT. Translating gives CASSLDSRGTEAFF.

The gene calls are TRBV3-1 (or the pseudogene TRBV3-2) and TRBJ1-1; 7 bases align to TRBD1. V shed 2 bases, J shed 10 bases, and the junction held 1 base outside the gene matches. The CDR3 runs 11 residues. Per germline, CDR1 LGHDT and CDR2 YNNKEL (reference sequence). The CDR3 bases are TGTGCCAGCAGCCAAACAGGGGTAGCTTTCTTT. It encodes CASSQTGVAFF.

The CDR3 DNA reads TGTGCCTGGAATCCGAGTCTGAACACCGGGGAGCTGTTTTTT. It encodes CAWNPSLNTGELFF. V is TRBV30 and J is TRBJ2-2; the D is unclear. Trimming left V 4 bases short and J 1 base short, with 10 bases between. The length of the CDR3 is 14 residues. The V gene's germline CDR1 is GTSNPN and CDR2 SVGIG (reference sequence).

This clone was seen once. The chain employs TRBV5-4 and TRBJ2-3, with a possible D match to TRBD1 (6 bases). Trimming pared 0 bases from V and 4 bases from J, leaving 9 bases between. Germline V lookup: CDR1 SGHNT, CDR2 YYREEE (reference sequence). The CDR3 is 14 residues long. The chain's CDR3 is CASSLGQGPDTQYF. The DNA for the CDR3 is TGTGCCAGCAGCTTGGGGCAGGGGCCAGATACGCAGTATTTT.

This chain connects TRBV5-8 to TRBJ1-2, with 7 bases identical to TRBD1. CDR1 is SGHTS, CDR2 YDEGEE, per germline. The V segment lost 2 bases and the J segment 6 bases; nucleotides outside the gene matches: 13. There are 16 residues in the CDR3. The CDR3 reads CASSFYRGVSIDGYTF. CDR3 coding DNA: TGTGCCAGCAGCTTTTACAGGGGCGTCTCCATCGATGGCTACACCTTC. The complete variable domain, with remaining parts taken from reference TRBV5-8 and TRBJ1-2, reads EAGVTQSPTHLIKTRGQQATLRCSPISGHTSVYWYQQALGLGLQFLLWYDEGEERNRGNFPPRFSGRQFPNYSSELNVNALELEDSALYLCASSFYRGVSIDGYTFGSGTRLTVV.

The chain employs TRBV15 and TRBJ1-3; D is uncertain. Trimming pared 2 bases from V and 0 bases from J, leaving 8 bases between. This CDR3 is 15 amino acids long. The V gene's germline CDR1 is LNHNV and CDR2 YYDKDF (reference sequence). The DNA for the CDR3 is TGTGCCACCAGCAGAAGTGCGGGCTCTGGAAACACCATATATTTT. Translating it yields CATSRSAGSGNTIYF.

The rearrangement uses TRBV4-3 and TRBJ2-3; 7 bases are shared with TRBD1. The V gene's germline CDR1 is LGHNA and CDR2 YSLEER. Trimming cost V 4 bases and J 5 bases; bases outside gene matches: 3. The CDR3 is 13 residues long. CDR3 loop: CASSLRQGDTQYF. The CDR3 bases are TGCGCCAGCAGCCTAAGACAGGGAGATACGCAGTATTTT.

In DNA form, the CDR3 reads TGTGCCAGCAGCTTAGGCTTGAATGAGTGGGAGATGAACACTGAAGCTTTCTTT. As protein: CASSLGLNEWEMNTEAFF. The V gene is TRBV7-9, the J gene TRBJ1-1; D unclear. The CDR3 covers 18 residues. The ends were cut back, 1 base at V and 0 bases at J, with 18 bases in the middle. The germline CDR1 and CDR2 sequences are SEHNR and FQNEAQ (reference sequence).

The chain is built from TRBV5-4 and TRBJ2-1; D is undetermined. Germline CDR1 SGHNT, CDR2 YYREEE (reference sequence). Trimming pared 1 base from V and 3 bases from J, leaving 8 bases between. The CDR3 loop spans 14 amino acids. The CDR3 spells CASSLSRSYNEQFF. CDR3 coding DNA: TGTGCCAGCAGCTTGTCTCGGAGCTACAATGAGCAGTTCTTC.

J is TRBJ2-1 and V is TRBV7-9; perhaps TRBD2 as D (6 bases). V lost 3 bases and J lost 0, with 15 bases in between. There are 17 residues in the CDR3. From germline, CDR1 is SEHNR and CDR2 FQNEAQ (reference sequence). CDR3 residues: CASSFPGTLPSYNEQFF. In nucleotides, the CDR3 is TGTGCCAGCAGCTTCCCCGGGACTCTACCCTCCTACAATGAGCAGTTCTTC.

The J gene is TRBJ1-2, the V gene TRBV18, with D hard to call. The ends were cut back, 9 bases at V and 4 bases at J, with 15 bases in the middle. From germline, CDR1 is KGHSH and CDR2 LQKENI. This CDR3 comprises 13 residues. CDR3 sequence reads: CASQVTGTYGYTF. CDR3 DNA sequence: TGTGCCAGTCAAGTCACGGGTACCTATGGCTACACCTTC. The whole variable domain, remainder taken from reference TRBV18 and TRBJ1-2, is NAGVMQNPRHLVRRRGQEARLRCSPMKGHSHVYWYRQLPEEGLKFMVYLQKENIIDESGMPKERFSAEFPKEGPSILRIQQVVRGDSAAYFCASQVTGTYGYTFGSGTRLTVV.